One sample yielded the 19 T cell receptor beta chains listed below, sequenced in a study of a mutant IDH1 vaccine in newly diagnosed glioma. No antigen is known for these receptors. Using immunoSEQ multiplex PCR, the repertoire was profiled, and TCRdb retains in-frame clones only, with some absent. The profile covers around 9,700 clones, with about 91% appearing a single time and over 4.5% taken by the ten largest. The time point was: week 23, last vaccination. Each dose of the vaccine consisted of 300 ug of mutant IDH1 20-mer peptide, with topical imiquimod. The material was PBMCs, obtained from a glioma patient whose treatment included an IDH1 peptide vaccine. The receptors come from a woman aged 40 to 50 with glioma. Some clones in this sample may be carry-over from other donors' samples.

This chain uses TRBV18 with TRBJ2-2, with 8 bases that match TRBD2. The germline CDR1 and CDR2 sequences are KGHSH and LQKENI. V was pared by 6 bases and J by 4 bases, with 7 bases of the junction left unmatched. This CDR3 is built from 15 residues. This chain's CDR3 is CASSSTSGVTGELFF. Written as DNA, the CDR3 is TGTGCCAGCTCGTCCACTAGCGGAGTCACCGGGGAGCTGTTTTTT.

The CDR3 is CASRADRDGQPQHF. In DNA, the CDR3 is TGTGCCAGCAGGGCGGACAGGGATGGCCAGCCCCAGCATTTT. This sequence joins TRBV2 and TRBJ1-5, with 8 bases that match TRBD1. The junction had 8 bases not matched to a gene; V was cut back by 6 bases and J by 7 bases. This CDR3 is 14 amino acids long. Germline V CDR1 and CDR2: SNHLY, FYNNEI.

The V and J genes are TRBV28 and TRBJ1-1; D is possibly TRBD1 (5 bases). Germline CDR1 reads MDHEN; CDR2 reads SYDVKM. The V and J ends lost 8 bases and 5 bases respectively, with 21 bases between them. The CDR3 is 15 amino acids. The DNA for the CDR3 is TGTGCCAGCCTTAGAGGCGGGGGGGGTTTGACTGAAGCTTTCTTT. This codes for CASLRGGGGLTEAFF.

In its sample, this clone was seen a few times. The chain employs TRBV5-1 and TRBJ2-7; the D call may be TRBD1 or TRBD2 (5 bases each). Deletions cut 3 bases from V and 0 bases from J, with 10 bases between. This CDR3 has 14 amino acids. From germline, CDR1 is SGHRS and CDR2 YFSETQ. The CDR3 DNA sequence: TGCGCCAGCAGCTCCGGGGCCGACTCCTACGAGCAGTACTTC. Translation gives CASSSGADSYEQYF. Using reference TRBV5-1 and TRBJ2-7 for the parts outside the CDR3, the full variable domain is KAGVTQTPRYLIKTRGQQVTLSCSPISGHRSVSWYQQTPGQGLQFLFEYFSETQRNKGNFPGRFSGRQFSNSRSEMNVSTLELGDSALYLCASSSGADSYEQYFGPGTRLTVT.

This chain connects TRBV6-5 to TRBJ2-1, with D perhaps matching TRBD2 (5 bases). The CDR3 is 15 residues long. Germline CDR1 and CDR2: MNHEY and SVGAGI. The V end was cut by 2 bases, the J end by 4 bases, with 12 bases between. The CDR3 protein is CASSYGSGQYNEQFF. CDR3 coding DNA: TGTGCCAGCAGTTACGGCAGCGGCCAGTACAATGAGCAGTTCTTC.

The rearrangement uses TRBV23-1 and TRBJ2-2; 12 positions match TRBD2. TRBV23-1 carries the ORF label, with uncertain function. With V trimmed by 2 bases and J by 1 base, 5 bases remained unmatched. This CDR3 is 18 amino acids long. Here the CDR3 DNA reads TGCGCCAGCAGTCAACCCTGGACTAGCGGGGAGAACACCGGGGAGCTGTTTTTT. It yields the protein CASSQPWTSGENTGELFF.

The chain recombines TRBV7-2 with TRBJ1-6; D remains unclear. V was shortened by 2 bases and J by 9 bases, with 8 bases between the two germline ends. In germline, CDR1 is SGHTA, CDR2 FQGNSA. The CDR3 extends over 13 amino acids. The CDR3 DNA follows: TGTGCCAGCAGCTTAACCCGGGTTTCACCCCTCCACTTT. This gives the protein CASSLTRVSPLHF.

V gene TRBV6-6 combines with J gene TRBJ2-7; TRBD2 matches at 7 bases. CDR1 is MNHNY, CDR2 SVGAGI, per germline (reference sequence). The CDR3 contains 13 residues. V gave up 5 bases and J gave up 4 bases; unmatched junction bases: 5. In nucleotides, the CDR3 is TGTGCCAGCAGTGGGCGGGGGAGGTACGAGCAGTACTTC. This translates into CASSGRGRYEQYF.

The chain uses TRBV6-6 and TRBJ1-1; 9 positions match TRBD1. Germline V gene data show CDR1 as MNHNY and CDR2 as SVGAGI (reference sequence). The CDR3 consists of 14 residues. J lost 2 bases, V lost 8 bases, and 6 bases had no gene match. The CDR3 protein is CASLQGASNTEAFF. DNA of the CDR3: TGTGCCAGCTTACAGGGGGCCTCCAACACTGAAGCTTTCTTT.

The V call is TRBV2, the J call TRBJ2-3; D is unclear. The CDR3 is 14 residues long. In germline, CDR1 is SNHLY, CDR2 FYNNEI. With 3 bases removed from V and 6 bases from J, the gap between germline ends came to 13 bases. In DNA, the CDR3 is TGTGCCAGCAGTGACCGAGCGAGGACGGATACGCAGTATTTT. Translated, it gives CASSDRARTDTQYF.

The chain uses TRBV5-1 and TRBJ1-1; D remains unclear. The germline V and J ends were trimmed by 4 bases and 1 base, with 11 bases remaining between them. Germline CDR1 is SGHRS and CDR2 is YFSETQ. The CDR3 runs to 14 residues. The CDR3 is CASSPSPGNTEAFF. The DNA for the CDR3 is TGCGCCAGCAGCCCATCCCCGGGGAACACTGAAGCTTTCTTT.

The sample holds a few counts of this clone. The chain uses TRBV4-2 and TRBJ1-3; the D is unclear. CDR1 and CDR2 from the germline V gene are LGHNA and YNFKEQ. This CDR3 has 15 amino acids. The V end lost 0 bases, the J end lost 4 bases, and 10 bases lay between the germline ends. This chain's CDR3 is CASSQDSGYGNTIYF. DNA of the CDR3: TGTGCCAGCAGCCAAGATTCGGGTTACGGAAACACCATATATTTT.

The chain carries TRBV19 and TRBJ2-4; 8 nucleotides line up with TRBD2. Germline assignment: CDR1 LNHDA and CDR2 SQIVND (reference sequence). The CDR3 consists of 14 residues. V lost 5 bases, J lost 7 bases, and 7 bases stayed unmatched. CDR3 bases: TGTGCCAGTAGTGCCATAGCGGGAAGGAACATTCAGTACTTC. Its protein is CASSAIAGRNIQYF.

This chain joins TRBV4-2 and TRBJ2-4, with no clear D. V was cut by 0 bases and J by 1 base, with 7 bases left in between. The CDR3 covers 15 residues. Germline CDR1 reads LGHNA; CDR2 reads YNFKEQ. The CDR3 nucleotides are TGTGCCAGCAGCCAAGAGGTATCGGCCAAAAACATTCAGTACTTC. Translation gives CASSQEVSAKNIQYF.

The CDR3 here is CAWSMPGLAGKKQFF. The DNA of the CDR3 is TGTGCCTGGAGTATGCCGGGACTAGCGGGAAAGAAACAGTTCTTC. The chain links TRBV30 to TRBJ2-1; 13 bases line up with TRBD2. The J segment lost 13 bases and the V segment lost 2 bases, leaving 11 bases of the junction unmatched. The CDR3 sequence is 15 residues long. Germline V gives CDR1 GTSNPN, CDR2 SVGIG (reference sequence).

CDR3 sequence: CASSRLVAETQYF. DNA for the CDR3: TGCGCCAGCAGTCGACTAGTCGCAGAGACCCAGTACTTC. The V gene is TRBV4-1, the J gene TRBJ2-5; a weak D match, TRBD2 (6 bases). V lost 6 bases to trimming and J lost 4 bases, with 12 bases between them. Germline lookup yields CDR1 MGHRA and CDR2 YSYEKL. This CDR3 has 13 amino acids.

This chain links TRBV11-3 with TRBJ1-1; D unresolved. The germline V gene encodes CDR1 SGHNT and CDR2 YENEEA. The CDR3 is 13 amino acids. Trimming left V 2 bases short and J 0 bases short, with 4 bases between. CDR3 protein: CASSLRLNTEAFF. The CDR3 bases are TGTGCCAGCAGCTTACGCTTGAACACTGAAGCTTTCTTT.

V usage is TRBV6-1 and J usage is TRBJ2-7, with TRBD2 as a possible D gene (6 bases). The CDR3 is 11 amino acids. Trimming removed 7 bases at V and 9 bases at J, with 13 bases between. Germline V gene lookup returns CDR1 MNHNS and CDR2 SASEGT. CDR3 region: CASTERAVQYF. As DNA, the CDR3 is TGTGCCAGCACCGAGCGGGCGGTGCAGTACTTC.

The chain has TRBV28 and TRBJ2-1; possibly TRBD2 for D (5 bases). The CDR3 contains 11 residues. Looked up from germline, CDR1 is MDHEN and CDR2 is SYDVKM. Trimming left V 3 bases short and J 12 bases short, with 9 bases between. The CDR3 protein is CASSLVRAQFF. In DNA, the CDR3 is TGTGCCAGCAGTTTGGTGAGGGCGCAGTTCTTC.